The next 2 T cell receptor beta chains were all read from a single sample in a study of blood T cell repertoires in COVID-19. Sequencing was performed with immunoSEQ multiplex PCR; in TCRdb, only in-frame clones are kept and a portion is missing. The sample has approximately 330,000 clones, around nine tenths seen once; the top ten hold about 3.9%. The specimen was peripheral blood. Source of these receptors: a woman aged 50 to 65 with active or convalescent COVID-19.

The genes are TRBV30 and TRBJ1-5, with D maybe TRBD1 (6 bases). The CDR3 has 14 residues. Germline V gene data show CDR1 as GTSNPN and CDR2 as SVGIG (reference sequence). The V and J ends lost 3 bases and 2 bases respectively, with 11 bases between them. Here the CDR3 reads CAWSQGKGNQPQHF. The CDR3 coding sequence is TGTGCCTGGAGCCAGGGGAAGGGCAATCAGCCCCAGCATTTT.

J is TRBJ1-1 and V is TRBV5-1; no clear D. Trimming left V 1 base short and J 2 bases short, with 6 bases between. This CDR3 region has 13 residues. Germline loops: CDR1 SGHRS, CDR2 YFSETQ. The CDR3 bases are TGCGCCAGCAGCTTGATGAGTAACACTGAAGCTTTCTTT. Its translation is CASSLMSNTEAFF.